This passage covers 32 T cell receptor beta chains from one sample sequenced in a study of Tregs in tolerant kidney transplant recipients. Produced via immunoSEQ multiplex PCR; TCRdb's table is partial and in-frame only. The table lists about 61,000 clones, approximately 83% of them singletons. This specimen consisted of Tregs from blood, obtained before the transplant. These receptors were collected from a human donor who received a combined kidney and bone marrow transplant.

The genes are TRBV7-2 and TRBJ1-4; TRBD1 aligns across 9 bases. The CDR3 totals 19 residues. Trimming at V came to 2 bases and at J to 8 bases, leaving 18 bases not matched to a gene. Germline V lookup: CDR1 SGHTA, CDR2 FQGNSA. The CDR3, as DNA: TGTGCCAGCAGCTTATTCCGATTACAGGGGGCTTTGTACACAGAAAAACTGTTTTTT. As protein: CASSLFRLQGALYTEKLFF.

The chain recombines TRBV19 with TRBJ1-2; D remains ambiguous. The CDR3 consists of 14 residues. CDR1 and CDR2 from the germline V gene are LNHDA and SQIVND (reference sequence). Trimming took off 2 bases at V and 5 bases at J, with 12 bases between the two ends. The CDR3 DNA is TGTGCCAGTAGTATAAAGGACGGAACTTATGGCTACACCTTC. As protein: CASSIKDGTYGYTF.

The V gene is TRBV18, the J gene TRBJ1-3; D gene uncertain. The germline gives CDR1 KGHSH, CDR2 LQKENI. This CDR3 spans 13 amino acids. V lost 5 bases and J 4 bases, leaving 9 bases between the germline ends. The CDR3 DNA reads as TGTGCCAGCTCAAGATCCGAGGGAAACACCATATATTTT. Protein sequence: CASSRSEGNTIYF.

The chain couples TRBV4-3 to TRBJ2-7, with D tentatively TRBD2 (5 bases). This CDR3 comprises 14 residues. The germline V gene encodes CDR1 LGHNA and CDR2 YSLEER. V lost 4 bases and J 5 bases, leaving 15 bases between the germline ends. The CDR3 DNA is TGCGCCAGCAGCCTAGACTATTGGGTCCACGAGCAGTACTTC. Protein: CASSLDYWVHEQYF.

This rearrangement joins TRBV28 to TRBJ2-5; D gene ambiguous. Trimming removed 3 bases from V and 5 bases from J, with 10 bases in between. Per the germline V gene, CDR1 is MDHEN and CDR2 is SYDVKM. The CDR3 is 13 residues long. This CDR3 reads CASSFGPRETQYF. In DNA form, the CDR3 reads TGTGCCAGCAGTTTCGGGCCGCGGGAGACCCAGTACTTC. Together with reference TRBV28 and TRBJ2-5, the CDR3 gives the full variable domain: DVKVTQSSRYLVKRTGEKVFLECVQDMDHENMFWYRQDPGLGLRLIYFSYDVKMKEKGDIPEGYSVSREKKERFSLILESASTNQTSMYLCASSFGPRETQYFGPGTRLLVL.

This chain connects TRBV6-5 to TRBJ2-1; possibly TRBD1 for D (6 bases). In germline, CDR1 is MNHEY, CDR2 SVGAGI. V was clipped by 10 bases and J by 4 bases, with 20 bases between them. This CDR3 is built from 15 residues. The CDR3 DNA reads TGTGCCACCAAGACCGGGACAAAGAAATACAATGAGCAGTTCTTC. Translation gives CATKTGTKKYNEQFF.

This clone was found a few times. V and J are TRBV11-2 and TRBJ2-2; TRBD2 matches 8 bases. The CDR3 extends over 15 amino acids. V lost 6 bases to trimming and J lost 4 bases; unmatched junction nucleotides: 7. CDR1 is SGHAT, CDR2 FQNNGV, per germline. CDR3 nucleotides: TGTGCCAGCAGTTCCGGGACTAGTGGCACCGGGGAGCTGTTTTTT. Encoded protein: CASSSGTSGTGELFF.

This chain connects TRBV4-2 to TRBJ2-5; 7 bases are shared with TRBD2. Germline CDR1 is LGHNA and CDR2 is YNFKEQ. There are 15 residues in the CDR3. After removal of 1 base from V and 4 bases from J, the junction contained 6 bases not matched to a gene. The CDR3 spells CASSQVGGKGETQYF. The DNA for the CDR3 is TGTGCCAGCAGCCAAGTCGGGGGGAAAGGAGAGACCCAGTACTTC.

This clone was seen a handful of times. V gene TRBV10-3 combines with J gene TRBJ2-7, with D unresolved. The V end was cut by 5 bases, the J end by 0 bases, with 8 bases between. The CDR3 consists of 13 residues. Germline assignment: CDR1 ENHRY and CDR2 SYGVKD. CDR3 sequence: CAISTTVSYEQYF. CDR3 DNA: TGTGCCATCAGTACTACAGTCTCCTACGAGCAGTACTTC.

This clone has only one observation. This chain joins TRBV5-4 and TRBJ1-1; TRBD1 might be the D (6 bases). The CDR3 loop spans 14 amino acids. The ends were cut back, 2 bases at V and 4 bases at J, with 12 bases in the middle. Germline assignment: CDR1 SGHNT and CDR2 YYREEE (reference sequence). CDR3: CASSFGQPPTEAFF. CDR3 coding DNA: TGTGCCAGCAGCTTTGGACAGCCCCCCACTGAAGCTTTCTTT.

The chain is built from TRBV18 and TRBJ1-5; no firm D call. V lost 3 bases and J lost 5, with 8 bases in between. CDR1 KGHSH and CDR2 LQKENI come from the germline V gene. The CDR3 covers 13 residues. The CDR3 sequence: CASSPKADQPQHF. CDR3 DNA sequence: TGTGCCAGCTCACCCAAGGCTGATCAGCCCCAGCATTTT.

This chain joins TRBV10-3 and TRBJ2-7, with TRBD1 matching over 7 bases. CDR1 is ENHRY, CDR2 SYGVKD, per germline. J lost 0 bases, V lost 11 bases, and 10 bases had no gene match. CDR3 length equals 14 residues. For the CDR3, the DNA is TGTGCCGTTAAGGGGGCCGCTAACTCCTACGAGCAGTACTTC. This sequence encodes CAVKGAANSYEQYF.

V is TRBV2 and J is TRBJ2-6; no clear D. The germline V gene encodes CDR1 SNHLY and CDR2 FYNNEI. The CDR3 contains 14 residues. Trimming left V 8 bases short and J 0 bases short, with 8 bases between. DNA of the CDR3: TGTGCCAGCCTGGGTTACTCTGGGGCCAACGTCCTGACTTTC. This translates into CASLGYSGANVLTF.

A single count supports this clone. J is TRBJ2-5 and V is TRBV6-1, with 7 bases lining up with TRBD1. There are 13 residues in the CDR3. Germline CDR1 and CDR2: MNHNS and SASEGT. V was pared by 6 bases and J by 5 bases, with 6 bases of the junction left unmatched. The CDR3 coding sequence is TGTGCCAGCAGGACAGGGTTGGGTGAGACCCAGTACTTC. Its translation is CASRTGLGETQYF.

This rearrangement joins TRBV20-1 to TRBJ1-1; unclear D gene. The CDR3 contains 11 residues. V was shortened by 3 bases and J by 7 bases, with 9 bases between the two germline ends. Germline values: CDR1 DFQATT, CDR2 SNEGSKA (reference sequence). The CDR3 nucleotides read TGCAGTGCTAGTCACCGAAGTGAAGCTTTCTTT. Its protein is CSASHRSEAFF.

The rearrangement links TRBV18 to TRBJ2-5, with a possible D match to TRBD2 (6 bases). The DNA end favors TRBJ2-7, so the J call may be wrong. This CDR3 comprises 16 residues. Germline V gene data show CDR1 as KGHSH and CDR2 as LQKENI. CDR3 bases: TGTGCCAGCTCCCAGGAGGGGCGCTCGACCTACTACGAGCAGTACTTC. Translating it yields CASSQEGRSTYYEQYF.

There are a few counts of this clone. A far larger clone is one nucleotide away, so this likely arose from a read error. The chain uses TRBV5-7 and TRBJ1-1, with 7 bases lining up with TRBD1. TRBV5-7 is given ORF status, its function remaining uncertain. V trimming: 10 bases; J trimming: 2 bases; junction bases outside the gene matches: 11. The CDR3 extends over 14 amino acids. CDR3 loop: CAGGQWGANTEAFF. The CDR3 bases are TGTGCCGGGGGACAGTGGGGGGCTAACACTGAAGCTTTCTTT.

In DNA, the CDR3 is TGTGCCAGCAGACTCACACCGGATTCCTACGAGCAGTACTTC. The encoded protein is CASRLTPDSYEQYF. This sequence joins TRBV6-1 and TRBJ2-7; no clear D. The CDR3 loop spans 14 amino acids. Trimming took off 6 bases at V and 1 base at J, with 13 bases between the two ends. Looked up from germline, CDR1 is MNHNS and CDR2 is SASEGT.

This clone has more than one count but fewer than ten. In DNA, the CDR3 is TGCAGCGTTGAAGGGGGGGGGCCAGTTAATGAAAAACTGTTTTTT. Its protein is CSVEGGGPVNEKLFF. The chain carries TRBV29-1 and TRBJ1-4; a possible D gene is TRBD1 (6 bases). The germline CDR1 and CDR2 sequences are SQVTM and ANQGSEA. The CDR3 is 15 residues long. V lost 1 base and J lost 4, with 13 bases in between. Using reference TRBV29-1 and TRBJ1-4 for the parts outside the CDR3, the full variable domain is SAVISQKPSRDICQRGTSLTIQCQVDSQVTMMFWYRQQPGQSLTLIATANQGSEATYESGFVIDKFPISRPNLTFSTLTVSNMSPEDSSIYLCSVEGGGPVNEKLFFGSGTQLSVL.

Worth noting for this clone: Within the sample, other DNA sequences also encode this same CDR3. The chain couples TRBV18 to TRBJ2-5; TRBD2 aligns across 8 bases. Per the germline V gene, CDR1 is KGHSH and CDR2 is LQKENI. J was trimmed by 4 bases and V by 6 bases; bases with no gene match: 1. The CDR3 totals 12 residues. CDR3 coding DNA: TGTGCCAGCTCCCGGGGGGGAGAGACCCAGTACTTC. It translates to CASSRGGETQYF. The entire variable domain, with the rest obtained from reference TRBV18 and TRBJ2-5, is as follows: NAGVMQNPRHLVRRRGQEARLRCSPMKGHSHVYWYRQLPEEGLKFMVYLQKENIIDESGMPKERFSAEFPKEGPSILRIQQVVRGDSAAYFCASSRGGETQYFGPGTRLLVL.

Only a few counts were recorded for this clone. The V and J genes are TRBV18 and TRBJ2-2, with TRBD1 matching 10 bases. This CDR3 comprises 16 residues. The germline V gene encodes CDR1 KGHSH and CDR2 LQKENI. V lost 0 bases, J lost 5 bases, and 3 bases stayed unmatched. In nucleotides, the CDR3 is TGTGCCAGCTCACCACCGGGACAGGGGTTGACCGGGGAGCTGTTTTTT. Translated, it gives CASSPPGQGLTGELFF. The whole variable domain, filled in from reference TRBV18 and TRBJ2-2, reads NAGVMQNPRHLVRRRGQEARLRCSPMKGHSHVYWYRQLPEEGLKFMVYLQKENIIDESGMPKERFSAEFPKEGPSILRIQQVVRGDSAAYFCASSPPGQGLTGELFFGEGSRLTVL.

The chain couples TRBV6-1 to TRBJ2-3; 9 bases align to TRBD2. The germline V gene encodes CDR1 MNHNS and CDR2 SASEGT. Trimming took 2 bases from V and 5 from J; bases not matched to a gene: 11. This CDR3 spans 17 amino acids. CDR3 amino acids: CASSEFGSGRFQDTQYF. In DNA form, the CDR3 reads TGTGCCAGCAGTGAATTTGGTAGCGGGAGATTCCAAGATACGCAGTATTTT.

The chain couples TRBV27 to TRBJ2-1; D is unresolved. V gave up 0 bases and J gave up 5 bases, with 17 bases separating them. Germline V CDR1 and CDR2: MNHEY, SMNVEV (reference sequence). The CDR3 consists of 17 residues. The CDR3 reads CASSLSLSLGFDNEQFF. In DNA form, the CDR3 reads TGTGCCAGCAGTTTATCGTTAAGTTTGGGGTTTGACAATGAGCAGTTCTTC.

The chain joins TRBV11-1 to TRBJ2-5; D gene ambiguous. The CDR3 loop spans 13 amino acids. Looked up from germline, CDR1 is SGHAT and CDR2 is FQDESV (reference sequence). Trimming cost V 6 bases and J 3 bases, with 11 bases left between them. The CDR3 DNA is TGTGCCAGCAGGCAACAGAACAAAGAGACCCAGTACTTC. It specifies CASRQQNKETQYF.

The rearrangement links TRBV2 to TRBJ2-2; 12 bases are a match to TRBD1. The length of the CDR3 is 13 residues. CDR1 and CDR2 from the germline V gene are SNHLY and FYNNEI. V dropped 6 bases and J dropped 8; count of bases not matched to a gene: 1. The CDR3 sequence: CASRGQGAGELFF. The DNA of the CDR3 is TGTGCCAGCAGGGGACAGGGGGCTGGGGAGCTGTTTTTT.

The chain recombines TRBV5-1 with TRBJ1-2; 12 bases are a match to TRBD1. V trimming: 4 bases; J trimming: 4 bases; junction bases outside the gene matches: 5. The CDR3 loop spans 15 amino acids. The germline V gene has CDR1 SGHRS and CDR2 YFSETQ. The CDR3 nucleotides read TGCGCCAGCAGCCCAGGGACAGGGGGCCCCTATGGCTACACCTTC. As protein: CASSPGTGGPYGYTF. Full variable domain (missing parts from reference TRBV5-1 and TRBJ1-2): KAGVTQTPRYLIKTRGQQVTLSCSPISGHRSVSWYQQTPGQGLQFLFEYFSETQRNKGNFPGRFSGRQFSNSRSEMNVSTLELGDSALYLCASSPGTGGPYGYTFGSGTRLTVV.

This chain connects TRBV30 to TRBJ2-7; perhaps TRBD2 as D (5 bases). The CDR3 spans 15 residues. V was cut by 0 bases and J by 1 base, with 13 bases left in between. Germline values: CDR1 GTSNPN, CDR2 SVGIG (reference sequence). CDR3 in amino acids: CAWSVPAGRSYEQYF. The CDR3 DNA reads TGTGCCTGGAGTGTACCGGCGGGCCGTTCCTACGAGCAGTACTTC.

This chain connects TRBV5-1 to TRBJ2-1; the match to TRBD2 covers 9 bases. This CDR3 is built from 16 residues. Germline V gives CDR1 SGHRS, CDR2 YFSETQ. Unmatched junction bases numbered 6, after V lost 5 bases and J lost 0 bases. The CDR3 nucleotides read TGCGCCAGCAGGGGGGCTAGCGGGATCTCCTACAATGAGCAGTTCTTC. This gives the protein CASRGASGISYNEQFF.

This clone was seen a single time. The gene calls are TRBV13 and TRBJ2-7; possibly TRBD1 or TRBD2 for D (5 bases each). CDR1 and CDR2 from the germline V gene are PRHDT and FYEKMQ (reference sequence). Trimming took 4 bases from V and 0 from J, leaving 10 bases between them. The CDR3 consists of 14 residues. CDR3 in DNA: TGTGCCAGCAGCTCCCCCGGGACCTCCTACGAGCAGTACTTC. The encoded protein is CASSSPGTSYEQYF. The whole variable domain, filled in from reference TRBV13 and TRBJ2-7, reads AAGVIQSPRHLIKEKRETATLKCYPIPRHDTVYWYQQGPGQDPQFLISFYEKMQSDKGSIPDRFSAQQFSDYHSELNMSSLELGDSALYFCASSSPGTSYEQYFGPGTRLTVT.

This chain joins TRBV5-1 and TRBJ1-6; 9 nucleotides align to TRBD1. V lost 7 bases to trimming and J lost 10 bases; unmatched junction nucleotides: 3. This CDR3 comprises 12 residues. CDR1 is SGHRS, CDR2 YFSETQ, per germline. The CDR3 coding sequence is TGCGCCAGCGGGACAGGGAGGTCACCCCTCCACTTT. It is translated as CASGTGRSPLHF.

This clone was seen a handful of times. The chain links TRBV10-3 to TRBJ1-2; TRBD1 aligns across 9 bases. CDR3 length: 13 amino acids. J gave up 6 bases and V 6 bases, and 5 bases lay outside the gene matches. Germline CDR1 and CDR2: ENHRY and SYGVKD. The CDR3 reads CAIREQGANGYTF. The CDR3 DNA reads as TGTGCCATCAGGGAACAGGGGGCTAATGGCTACACCTTC.

The CDR3 nucleotides read TGTGCCAGCAGCGTGGGGCTAGCGGGTCCGAGCTCCTACGAGCAGTACTTC. Its protein product is CASSVGLAGPSSYEQYF. The chain employs TRBV9 and TRBJ2-5, with 8 bases lining up with TRBD2. Judging by the DNA end, TRBJ2-7 fits better; the J call may be wrong. Germline CDR1 reads SGDLS; CDR2 reads YYNGEE. This CDR3 has 17 residues.